The source of this T cell receptor beta chain is a study of T cell changes during pregnancy in multiple sclerosis. The CDR3 totals 16 residues. Trimming took 2 bases from V and 0 from J; bases not matched to a gene: 2. Germline CDR1 MNHEY, CDR2 SMNVEV (reference sequence). Sequencing was performed with immunoSEQ multiplex PCR; in TCRdb, only in-frame clones are kept and a portion is missing. The sample includes 38,000 or so clones, around nine tenths seen only once; the top ten take 7.8%. This specimen consisted of CD8+ T cells from peripheral blood mononuclear cells, obtained before pregnancy. This chain joins TRBV27 and TRBJ2-1, with 9 positions matching TRBD2. This TCR came from a female donor with multiple sclerosis, enrolled in a pregnancy study. CDR3 nucleotide sequence: TGTGCCAGCAGTTTAAGTAGCGGGAGCTCCTACAATGAGCAGTTCTTC. Protein product: CASSLSSGSSYNEQFF.